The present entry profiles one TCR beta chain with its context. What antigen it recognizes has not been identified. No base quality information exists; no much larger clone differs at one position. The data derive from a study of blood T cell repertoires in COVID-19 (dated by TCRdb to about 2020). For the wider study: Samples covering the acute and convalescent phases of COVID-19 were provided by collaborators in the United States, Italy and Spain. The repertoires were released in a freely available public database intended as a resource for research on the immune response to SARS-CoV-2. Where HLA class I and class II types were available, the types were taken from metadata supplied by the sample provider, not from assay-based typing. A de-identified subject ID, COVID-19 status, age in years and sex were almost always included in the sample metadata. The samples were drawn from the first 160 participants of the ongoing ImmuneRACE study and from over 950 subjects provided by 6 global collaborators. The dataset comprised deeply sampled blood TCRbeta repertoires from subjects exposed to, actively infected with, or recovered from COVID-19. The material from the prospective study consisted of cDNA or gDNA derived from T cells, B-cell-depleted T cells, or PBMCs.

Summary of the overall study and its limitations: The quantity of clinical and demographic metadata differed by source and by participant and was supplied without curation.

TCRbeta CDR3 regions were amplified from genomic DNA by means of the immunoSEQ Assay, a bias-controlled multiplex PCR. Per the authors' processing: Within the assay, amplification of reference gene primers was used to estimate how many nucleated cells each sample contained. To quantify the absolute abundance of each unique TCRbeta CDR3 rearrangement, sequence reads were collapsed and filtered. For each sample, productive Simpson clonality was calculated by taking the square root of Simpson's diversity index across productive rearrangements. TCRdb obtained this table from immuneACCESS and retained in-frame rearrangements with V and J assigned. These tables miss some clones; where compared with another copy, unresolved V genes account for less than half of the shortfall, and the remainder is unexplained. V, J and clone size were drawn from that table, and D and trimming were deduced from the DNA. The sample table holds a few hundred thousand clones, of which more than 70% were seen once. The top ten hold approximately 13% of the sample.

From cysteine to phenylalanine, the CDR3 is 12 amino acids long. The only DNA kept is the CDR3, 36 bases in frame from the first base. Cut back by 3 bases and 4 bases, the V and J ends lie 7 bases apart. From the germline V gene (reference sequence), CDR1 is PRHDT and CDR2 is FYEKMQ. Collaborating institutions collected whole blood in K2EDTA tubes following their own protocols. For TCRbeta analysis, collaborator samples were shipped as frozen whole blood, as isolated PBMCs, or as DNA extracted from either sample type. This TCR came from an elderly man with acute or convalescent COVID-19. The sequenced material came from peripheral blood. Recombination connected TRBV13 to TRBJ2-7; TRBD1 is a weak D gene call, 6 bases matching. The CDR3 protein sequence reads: CASSFTGYEQYF. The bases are TGTGCCAGCAGCTTCACAGGGTACGAGCAGTACTTC.